This T cell receptor beta chain was recorded in a study of regulatory T cells in long-lasting Graves disease. Broader study findings: Graves' patients with persistent disease showed TCR diversity lower than patients newly diagnosed.

This clonotype was recorded at least ten times. The target antigen is unknown. Per germline, CDR1 SNHLY and CDR2 FYNNEI. The ends were cut back, 4 bases at V and 3 bases at J, with 9 bases in the middle. The CDR3 spans 14 residues. Researchers made TCR beta libraries by using iRepertoire HTBI primers and running Arm-PCR on CDR3 regions. Authors' methods: Spanning all samples, the identified segments comprised approximately 60 TRBV and fewer than 15 TRBJ. One entry per CDR3 protein results from TCRdb running MiXCR on the multiplex PCR reads. These V and J calls derive from TCRdb rather than the authors' analysis. The sample has over 400,000 distinct CDR3 sequences, approximately 14% seen once. Time point indicated: newly diagnosed GD, antithyroid drugs for less than 3 months. From PBMCs, RNA was extracted and then used to make the TCR library. In addition, the sample was reused for a study of T cells in Graves' hyperthyroidism and ophthalmopathy.

The TCR originated in a woman between 50 and 59 years old with Graves disease. The specimen was peripheral blood mononuclear cells (PBMCs), collected at new diagnosis, from a patient treated with antithyroid drugs. This rearrangement joins TRBV2 to TRBJ1-4; the D gene is possibly TRBD1 (5 bases). In DNA, the CDR3 is TGTGCCAGCAGTGTCCAGGGTTCTAATGAAAAACTGTTTTTT. Translating it yields CASSVQGSNEKLFF. Together with reference TRBV2 and TRBJ1-4, the CDR3 gives the full variable domain: EPEVTQTPSHQVTQMGQEVILRCVPISNHLYFYWYRQILGQKVEFLVSFYNNEISEKSEIFDDQFSVERPDGSNFTLKIRSTKLEDSAMYFCASSVQGSNEKLFFGSGTQLSVL.